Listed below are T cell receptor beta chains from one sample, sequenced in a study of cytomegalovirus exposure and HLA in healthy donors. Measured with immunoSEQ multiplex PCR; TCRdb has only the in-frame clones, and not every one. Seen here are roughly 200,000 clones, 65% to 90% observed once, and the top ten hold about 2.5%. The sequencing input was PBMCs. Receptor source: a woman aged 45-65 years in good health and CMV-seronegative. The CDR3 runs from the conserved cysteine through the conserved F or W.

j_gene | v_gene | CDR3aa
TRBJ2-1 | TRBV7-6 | CASSLRTGTYNEQFF
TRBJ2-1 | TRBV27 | CASSPIATGGFRNEQFF
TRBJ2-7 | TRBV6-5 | CASSYRSSYEQYF
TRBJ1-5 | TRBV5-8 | CASSLVGPRPQHF
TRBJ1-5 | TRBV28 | CASSLGTPLNQPQHF
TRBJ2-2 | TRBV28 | CASSVGGPRTGELFF
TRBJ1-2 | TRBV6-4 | CASSDSGGPNYGYTF
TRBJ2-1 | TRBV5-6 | CASSLAPFYNEQFF
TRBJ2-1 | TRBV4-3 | CASSQDQRASYNEQFF
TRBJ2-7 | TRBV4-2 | CASSQDHRGYEQYF
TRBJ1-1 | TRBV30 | CAWSFSRGAEAFF
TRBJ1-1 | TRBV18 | CASSLSPQGAATEAFF
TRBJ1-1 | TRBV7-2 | CASSLVYTEAFF
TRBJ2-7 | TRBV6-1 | CASSVQGAGYEQYF
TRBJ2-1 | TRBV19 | CASSTGYNEQFF
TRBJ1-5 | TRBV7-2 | CASSLGSQSNQPQHF
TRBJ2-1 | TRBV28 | CASSSLETSGSKNEQFF
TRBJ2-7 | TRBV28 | CASGLLAGVSYEQYF